The clone carrying this T cell receptor (beta chain) came up many times. Antigen: not known. The data derive from a study of regulatory T cells in long-lasting Graves disease. Study-level points and caveats: Under persistent disease, TRBV28, TRBJ1-2 and TRBJ2-5 were used preferentially. TCR diversity was lower in persistent than newly diagnosed Graves' disease. Limited samples may have lowered accuracy.

Time point defined: persistent/refractory GD, antithyroid drugs over 5 years with positive TRAb. PBMC RNA was the source of the TCR library. Investigators prepared the TCR beta libraries by applying iRepertoire HTBI primers and Arm-PCR of CDR3 regions. TCRdb passed the multiplex PCR reads through MiXCR, listing each CDR3 protein once. The sample yields roughly 360,000 distinct CDR3 sequences, approximately 25% seen once. Trimming pared 8 bases from V and 0 bases from J, leaving 16 bases between. The length of the CDR3 is 16 residues. The V gene's germline CDR1 is MDHEN and CDR2 SYDVKM. This sequence originates from a woman aged 40 to 50 with Graves disease. The V and J genes are TRBV28 and TRBJ2-2; no clear D. This specimen consisted of peripheral blood mononuclear cells (PBMCs), obtained when the disease was refractory, from a patient treated with antithyroid drugs. The CDR3 bases are TGTGCCAGCCGCTTGGCGGCCAACGCGAACACCGGGGAGCTGTTTTTT. Translation gives CASRLAANANTGELFF.